The rows below give T cell receptor beta chains drawn from one sample of a study of T cells in Graves' hyperthyroidism and ophthalmopathy. Using its own MiXCR run on the multiplex PCR reads, TCRdb lists one record per CDR3 protein. The table records around 700,000 distinct CDR3 sequences, approximately 18% of them present only once. Sequencing input: blood. The receptors originated from a woman in her fifties or sixties with Graves' hyperthyroidism that later progressed to Graves' ophthalmopathy. Each CDR3 is given with its conserved first and last residue. The order of the fields is V gene, J gene, clone size, D gene, CDR3 DNA, CDR3 protein. A D gene is named only where the DNA matches it firmly. Only part of the rows carry a size: once, few, many, or a class if the clone is expanded.

TRBV7-9	TRBJ2-1	few	TRBD2	TGTGCCAGCAGCTTGCGAGCGGGGGCTTCTGTTGGCGATGAGCAGTTCTTC	CASSLRAGASVGDEQFF
TRBV14	TRBJ2-3	few	TRBD2	TGTGCCAGCAGCCAAGACGGGAGGGGGAATACGCAGTATTTT	CASSQDGRGNTQYF
TRBV19	TRBJ1-1	few	-	TGTGCCAGTAGTATACTCTTGAAGAACACTGAAGCTTTCTTT	CASSILLKNTEAFF
TRBV20-1	TRBJ2-4	few	TRBD2	TGCAGTGCTAGGCCCAGCGGGGGGGATCTAGCCAAAAACATTCAGTACTTC	CSARPSGGDLAKNIQYF
TRBV18	TRBJ1-3	-	-	TGTGCCAGCTCACCAAATACAGGGAGCTCTGGAAACACCATATATTTT	CASSPNTGSSGNTIYF
TRBV7-9	TRBJ2-7	few	-	TGTGCCAGCAGCTCGGGACTGACCTACGAGCAGTACTTC	CASSSGLTYEQYF
TRBV15	TRBJ1-1	few	-	TGTGCCACCAGCAGAGTGGCAGGGAGGGCTGAAGCTTTCTTT	CATSRVAGRAEAFF
TRBV7-2	TRBJ2-1	-	TRBD2	TGTGCCAGCAGCTCATTACCCGGACTAGCGTGGGAGCAGTTCTTC	CASSSLPGLAWEQFF
TRBV12-3/TRBV12-4	TRBJ2-7	many	TRBD1	TGTGCCAGCAGTCGGACAGGGGGCATCGACGAGCAGTACTTC	CASSRTGGIDEQYF
TRBV3-1	TRBJ1-6	-	-	TGTGCCAGCAGCCACTCGACCCGCGGTCCGGATTCACCCCTCCACTTT	CASSHSTRGPDSPLHF
TRBV5-6	TRBJ2-1	-	TRBD1	TGTGCCAGCAGCTTGGCGGCAGGGGGCGTCGAGTACGGTGAGCAGTTCTTC	CASSLAAGGVEYGEQFF
TRBV5-1	TRBJ2-5	many	TRBD2	TGCGCCAGCAGCATCCTGACTAGCGGGGCCCAAGAGACCCAGTACTTC	CASSILTSGAQETQYF
TRBV10-3	TRBJ2-7	-	TRBD1	TGTGCCATCAGCCACAGGGGGCCAACCTACGAGCAGTACTTC	CAISHRGPTYEQYF
TRBV5-4	TRBJ2-1	few	-	TGTGCCAGCAGCTTACCTAGCGCCAATGAGCAGTTCTTC	CASSLPSANEQFF
TRBV5-1	TRBJ2-1	-	TRBD2	TGCGCCAGCAGCCGGGGGACTAGCGGGGGGCCCAGAGACAATGAGCAGCTCTTC	CASSRGTSGGPRDNEQLF
TRBV10-3	TRBJ1-4	-	-	TGTGCCACTGGACAAGGGGCTAATGAAAAACTGTTTTTT	CATGQGANEKLFF
TRBV28	TRBJ2-5	many	-	TGTGCCAGCAGCGAGTTCAGGGAGGTGGCAGAGACCCAGTACTTC	CASSEFREVAETQYF
TRBV5-1	TRBJ1-1	-	-	TGCGCCAGCAGCTTGTCAGGGTATAGTGGGGCTTTCTTT	CASSLSGYSGAFF
TRBV7-9	TRBJ1-1	few	-	TGTGCCAGCAGCTTAGCGGTAGGGGAGAACACTGAAGCTTTCTTT	CASSLAVGENTEAFF
TRBV20-1	TRBJ2-3	many	TRBD2	TGCAGTGCTCATAGGTGGCTAGCGGGGGACCTATTTTACACAGATACGCAGTATTTT	CSAHRWLAGDLFYTDTQYF
TRBV19	TRBJ2-4	-	-	TGTGCCAGTAGGCCGGGATACGGGGACATTCAGTACTTC	CASRPGYGDIQYF
TRBV20-1	TRBJ1-1	-	TRBD1	TGCAGTGCTGCGACAGGGCACTACATGAACACTGAAGCTTTCTTT	CSAATGHYMNTEAFF
TRBV5-1	TRBJ1-1	few	-	TGCGCCAGCAGCTTGGCCTTGAATGCGCAGAACACTGAAGCTTTCTTT	CASSLALNAQNTEAFF
TRBV5-6	TRBJ1-5	few	-	TGTGCCAGCAGCTTTAAACCACCATGGGGGGATCAGCCCCAGCATTTT	CASSFKPPWGDQPQHF
TRBV19	TRBJ1-2	-	TRBD1	TGTGCCAGTAGTACTAACTACGGACAGGGACTGGGTGGCTACACCTTC	CASSTNYGQGLGGYTF
TRBV7-8	TRBJ1-2	-	-	TGTGCCAGCGCTGAGAATCTCGGGGGGCGCGACTCTGGCTACACCTTC	CASAENLGGRDSGYTF
TRBV29-1	TRBJ1-4	-	-	TGCAGCGTCGAGGGGAATGACGAAAAACTGTTTTTT	CSVEGNDEKLFF
TRBV10-1	TRBJ2-1	-	TRBD2	TGCGCCAGCAGTGATGCGGCGGGGGGGCCGAATGAGCAGTTCTTC	CASSDAAGGPNEQFF
TRBV18	TRBJ2-7	-	TRBD1	TGTGCCAGCTCACCGGACAGGTCCCTCTTTTCCCCGGAGCAGTACTTC	CASSPDRSLFSPEQYF
TRBV6-2/TRBV6-3	TRBJ2-5	few	TRBD1	TGTGCCAGCAGAAATCGCCGGGACAGTAGTTTTTCTGAGACCCAGTACTTC	CASRNRRDSSFSETQYF
TRBV18	TRBJ1-1	many	-	TGTGCCAGCTCACCGCTACGGGACACTGAAGCTTTCTTT	CASSPLRDTEAFF
TRBV30	TRBJ1-2	many	TRBD1	TGTGCCTGGAGTCGACAGGGGGGAGAGGGCTACACCTTC	CAWSRQGGEGYTF
TRBV20-1	TRBJ1-2	many	-	TGCAGTGCTAGAGATTCCCCGACAGGAGACTATGGCTACACCTTC	CSARDSPTGDYGYTF
TRBV11-1	TRBJ2-3	few	TRBD1	TGTGCCAGCAGCTTAGAACAGGGGGCAGATACGCAGTATTTT	CASSLEQGADTQYF
TRBV9	TRBJ1-1	many	-	TGTGCCACCATACAAATGGGGGAGTCCACTGAAGCTTTCTTT	CATIQMGESTEAFF
TRBV4-1	TRBJ2-2	-	-	TGCGCCAGCAGCCAAGAGGCGGGGGCCTACACCGGGGAGCTGTTTTTT	CASSQEAGAYTGELFF
TRBV7-4	TRBJ1-5	-	-	TGTGCCAGCAGCTTAGGTTGGGCCAGGGGCAATCAGCCCCAGCATTTT	CASSLGWARGNQPQHF